This record covers a single TCR beta chain. This entry is derived from a study of ipilimumab plus nivolumab after autologous stem cell transplantation. The data were produced by immunoSEQ multiplex PCR, yet TCRdb's version contains in-frame clones alone and is incomplete. Of approximately 17,000 clones in the sample, around 68% were seen once. Trimming pared 1 base from V and 2 bases from J, leaving 13 bases between. Germline V gene sequence: CDR1 SGHVS, CDR2 FNYEAQ. The CDR3 has 16 amino acids. The rearrangement uses TRBV7-6 and TRBJ2-3; D remains ambiguous. The origin of this receptor is a male donor with diffuse large B-cell lymphoma. The sample here was PBMCs, taken in a trial of ipilimumab plus nivolumab as post-transplant consolidation. The CDR3 loop is CASSLVPDRNTDTQYF. In DNA, the CDR3 is TGTGCCAGCAGCTTAGTCCCGGACCGGAACACAGATACGCAGTATTTT.